This T cell receptor beta chain appears in the sequencing data of a study of blood T cell repertoires in COVID-19. In the study overall: Sources were T cells, B-cell-depleted T cells, or PBMCs; the material itself was cDNA or gDNA.

In germline, CDR1 is SNHLY, CDR2 FYNNEI. The V gene lost 8 bases and the J gene lost 4 bases, with 12 bases spanning the gap. CDR3 length: 13 amino acids. Original handling: It was from reference gene primer amplification that nucleated cell counts were estimated. Assay used: immunoSEQ multiplex PCR; TCRdb lists only in-frame clones, some missing. V, J and clone size derive from that table, while D and trimming were established from the DNA sequence. The sample includes some 40,000 clones, just over 90% of them seen just once. The sample was peripheral blood. The TCR comes from a man in his fifties or sixties with COVID-19, enrolled during active disease. This chain joins TRBV2 and TRBJ1-3; D gene ambiguous. CDR3 nucleotides: TGTGCCAGCCTTCGTAACATAGGAAACACCATATATTTT. Protein sequence: CASLRNIGNTIYF. The whole variable domain, remainder taken from reference TRBV2 and TRBJ1-3, is EPEVTQTPSHQVTQMGQEVILRCVPISNHLYFYWYRQILGQKVEFLVSFYNNEISEKSEIFDDQFSVERPDGSNFTLKIRSTKLEDSAMYFCASLRNIGNTIYFGEGSWLTVV.